These 3 T cell receptor beta chains were sequenced from one sample in a study of low-dose radiotherapy and immunotherapy resistance in tumors. First-strand cDNA used TRAV- and TRBV-specific primers, covering alpha and beta chains. Using a constant-region primer together with a V-primer adapter, TCRs were subjected to 20 PCR cycles of amplification. TCRdb fed the reads into MiXCR, producing one record per CDR3 protein. The profile shows about 58,000 distinct CDR3 sequences, less than 30% of them singletons. Time point defined: after trial treatment. Treatment of the sample: LDRT plus nivolumab, ipilimumab, low-dose cyclophosphamide and aspirin (RACIN trial). Sequences were derived from PBMCs, sampled after low-dose radiotherapy plus immunotherapy. The receptors originated from a male donor with prostate cancer.

This clonotype has at least ten counts. Germline is not matched at one junction end, which may reflect a read error. The rearrangement joins TRBV6-2 or TRBV6-3 to TRBJ2-5, with D unresolved. CDR3 length equals 12 residues. Per the germline V gene, CDR1 is MNHEY and CDR2 is SVGEGT. The DNA for the CDR3 is TGTGCCAGCAGTGACTCAAGAGAGACCCAGTACTTC. Its translation: CASSDSRETQYF.

This clonotype appeared many times. The chain is built from TRBV30 and TRBJ2-1; D gene unclear. This CDR3 spans 15 amino acids. Germline values: CDR1 GTSNPN, CDR2 SVGIG (reference sequence). Deletions cut 8 bases from V and 0 bases from J, with 17 bases between. CDR3 loop: CARSTRSSSYNEQFF. In DNA form, the CDR3 reads TGTGCCCGGTCGACCAGATCGAGCTCCTACAATGAGCAGTTCTTC.

This clonotype appeared many times. The chain is built from TRBV20-1 and TRBJ2-3, with D possibly matching TRBD2 (6 bases). The CDR3 runs 17 residues. Looked up from germline, CDR1 is DFQATT and CDR2 is SNEGSKA (reference sequence). Trimming removed 6 bases from V and 1 base from J, with 23 bases in between. This CDR3 is CSAPGDHRTKGTDTQYF. CDR3 sequence (DNA): TGCAGTGCCCCGGGGGACCACCGCACAAAAGGCACAGATACGCAGTATTTT.